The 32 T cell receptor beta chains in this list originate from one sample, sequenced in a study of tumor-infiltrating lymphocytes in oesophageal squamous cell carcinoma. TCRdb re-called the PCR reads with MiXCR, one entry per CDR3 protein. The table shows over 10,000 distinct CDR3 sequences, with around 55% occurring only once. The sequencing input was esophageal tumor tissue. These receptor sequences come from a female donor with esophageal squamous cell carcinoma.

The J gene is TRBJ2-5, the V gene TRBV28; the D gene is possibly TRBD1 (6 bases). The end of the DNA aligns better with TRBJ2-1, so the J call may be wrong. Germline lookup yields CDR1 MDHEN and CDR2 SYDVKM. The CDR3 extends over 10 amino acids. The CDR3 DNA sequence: TGTGCCAACAGGGTGGATGAGCAGTTCTTC. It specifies CANRVDEQFF.

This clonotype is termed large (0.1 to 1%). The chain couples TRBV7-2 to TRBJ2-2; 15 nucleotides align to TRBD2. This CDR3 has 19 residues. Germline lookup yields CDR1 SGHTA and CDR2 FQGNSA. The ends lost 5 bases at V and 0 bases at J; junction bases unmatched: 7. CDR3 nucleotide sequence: TGTGCCAGCAGCGCGGGACTAGCGGGGGGAAAGCCGAACACCGGGGAGCTGTTTTTT. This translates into CASSAGLAGGKPNTGELFF.

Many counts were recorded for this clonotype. The CDR3 spells CASSQEPRGSTQPQHF. CDR3 bases: TGTGCCAGCAGCCAAGAGCCGCGCGGGTCCACTCAGCCCCAGCATTTT. The V and J genes are TRBV4-2 and TRBJ1-5, with D hard to call. CDR3 size: 16 residues. V was trimmed by 0 bases and J by 6 bases, leaving 15 bases between them. Germline V lookup: CDR1 LGHNA, CDR2 YNFKEQ.

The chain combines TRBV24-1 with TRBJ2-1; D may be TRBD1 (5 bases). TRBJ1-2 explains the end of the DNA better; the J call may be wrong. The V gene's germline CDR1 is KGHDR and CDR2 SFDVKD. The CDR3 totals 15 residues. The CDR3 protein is CATQGRGEHNYGYTF. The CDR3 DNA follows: TGTGCCACCCAAGGGAGGGGCGAACATAACTATGGCTACACCTTC.

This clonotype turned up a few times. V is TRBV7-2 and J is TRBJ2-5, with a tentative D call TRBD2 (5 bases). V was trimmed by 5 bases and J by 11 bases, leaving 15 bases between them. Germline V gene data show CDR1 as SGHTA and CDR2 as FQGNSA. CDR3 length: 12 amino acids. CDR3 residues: CASSADWAEQYF. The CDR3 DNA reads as TGTGCCAGCAGCGCGGACTGGGCGGAGCAGTACTTC.

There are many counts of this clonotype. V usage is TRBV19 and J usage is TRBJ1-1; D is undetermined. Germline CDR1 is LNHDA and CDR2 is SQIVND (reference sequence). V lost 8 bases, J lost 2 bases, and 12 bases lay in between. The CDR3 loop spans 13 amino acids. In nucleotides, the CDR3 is TGTGCCAGTTCCATTTCGGTTAACACTGAAGCTTTCTTT. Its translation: CASSISVNTEAFF.

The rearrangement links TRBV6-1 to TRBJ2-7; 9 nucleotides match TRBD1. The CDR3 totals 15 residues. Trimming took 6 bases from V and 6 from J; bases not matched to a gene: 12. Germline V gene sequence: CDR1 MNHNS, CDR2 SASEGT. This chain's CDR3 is CASRSGQGVFFEQYF. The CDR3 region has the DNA TGTGCCAGCAGATCGGGACAGGGCGTATTTTTCGAGCAGTACTTC.

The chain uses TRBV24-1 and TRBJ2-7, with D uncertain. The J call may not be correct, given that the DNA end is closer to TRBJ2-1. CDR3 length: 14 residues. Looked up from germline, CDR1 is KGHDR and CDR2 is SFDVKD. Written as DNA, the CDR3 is TGTGCCACCAGTGATTTGGACGGATACAATGAGCAGTTCTTC. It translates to CATSDLDGYNEQFF.

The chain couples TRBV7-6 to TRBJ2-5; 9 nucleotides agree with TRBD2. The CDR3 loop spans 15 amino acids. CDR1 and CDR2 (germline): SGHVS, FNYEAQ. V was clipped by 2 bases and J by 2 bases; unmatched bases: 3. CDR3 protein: CASSLFAGGQETQYF. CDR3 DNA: TGTGCCAGCAGCTTATTTGCGGGAGGGCAAGAGACCCAGTACTTC.

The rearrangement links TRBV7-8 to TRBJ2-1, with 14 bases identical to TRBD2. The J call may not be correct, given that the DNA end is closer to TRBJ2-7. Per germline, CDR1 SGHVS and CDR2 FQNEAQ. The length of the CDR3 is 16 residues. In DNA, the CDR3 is TGTGCCAGCAGCCCCCGGACTAGCGGGAGGACCTACGAGCAGTACTTC. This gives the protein CASSPRTSGRTYEQYF.

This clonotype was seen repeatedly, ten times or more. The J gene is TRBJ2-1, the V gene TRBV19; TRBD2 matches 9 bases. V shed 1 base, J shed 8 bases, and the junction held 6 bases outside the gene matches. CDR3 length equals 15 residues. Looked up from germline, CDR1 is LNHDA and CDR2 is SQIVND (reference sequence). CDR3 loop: CASSIGAGGPDEQFF. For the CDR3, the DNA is TGTGCCAGTAGTATAGGGGCGGGGGGGCCGGATGAGCAGTTCTTC.

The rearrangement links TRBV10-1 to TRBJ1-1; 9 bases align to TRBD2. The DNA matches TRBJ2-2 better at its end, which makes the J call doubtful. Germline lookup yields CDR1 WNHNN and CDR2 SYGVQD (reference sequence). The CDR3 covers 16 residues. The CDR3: CASSEYSGGNTGELFF. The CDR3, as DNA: TGCGCCAGCAGTGAATATAGCGGGGGGAACACCGGGGAGCTGTTTTTT.

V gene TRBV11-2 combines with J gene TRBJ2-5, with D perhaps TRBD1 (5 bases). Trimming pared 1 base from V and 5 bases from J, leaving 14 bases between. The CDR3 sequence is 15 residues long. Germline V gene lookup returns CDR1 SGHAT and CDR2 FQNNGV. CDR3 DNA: TGTGCCAGCAGCTTAGTGTCGCAGGGATGGGAGACCCAGTACTTC. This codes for CASSLVSQGWETQYF.

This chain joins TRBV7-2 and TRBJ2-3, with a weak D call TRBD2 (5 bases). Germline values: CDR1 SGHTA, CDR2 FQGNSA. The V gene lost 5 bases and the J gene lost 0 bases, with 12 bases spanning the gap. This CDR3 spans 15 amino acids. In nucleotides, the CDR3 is TGTGCCAGCAGCAAGCGGAGTCCTAGCACAGATACGCAGTATTTT. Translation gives CASSKRSPSTDTQYF.

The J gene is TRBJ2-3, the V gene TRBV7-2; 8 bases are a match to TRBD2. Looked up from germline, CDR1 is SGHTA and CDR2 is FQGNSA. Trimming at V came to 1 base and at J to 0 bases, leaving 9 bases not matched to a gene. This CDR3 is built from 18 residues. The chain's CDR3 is CASSLVGSGDTSTDTQYF. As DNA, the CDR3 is TGTGCCAGCAGCTTAGTCGGTAGCGGGGATACTAGCACAGATACGCAGTATTTT.

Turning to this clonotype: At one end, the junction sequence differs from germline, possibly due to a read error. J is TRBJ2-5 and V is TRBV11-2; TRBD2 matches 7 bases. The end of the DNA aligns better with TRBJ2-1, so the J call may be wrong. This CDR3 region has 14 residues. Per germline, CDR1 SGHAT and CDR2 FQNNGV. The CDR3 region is CSSSLLAYYNEQFF. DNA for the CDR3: TGTTCCAGCAGCTTACTAGCGTACTACAATGAGCAGTTCTTC.

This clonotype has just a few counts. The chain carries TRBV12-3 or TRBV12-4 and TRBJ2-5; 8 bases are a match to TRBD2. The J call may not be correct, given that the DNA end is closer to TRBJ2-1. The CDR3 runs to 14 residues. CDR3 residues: CASSFSAGVNEQFF. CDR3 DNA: TGTGCCAGCAGTTTTTCAGCGGGAGTCAATGAGCAGTTCTTC.

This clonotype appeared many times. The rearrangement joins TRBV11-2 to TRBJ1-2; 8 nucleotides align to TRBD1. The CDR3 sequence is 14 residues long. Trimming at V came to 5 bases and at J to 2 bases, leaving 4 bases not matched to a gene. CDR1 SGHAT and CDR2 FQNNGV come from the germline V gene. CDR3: CASSGQGPNYGYTF. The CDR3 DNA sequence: TGTGCCAGCAGCGGACAGGGACCGAACTATGGCTACACCTTC. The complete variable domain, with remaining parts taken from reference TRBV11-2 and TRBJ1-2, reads EAGVAQSPRYKIIEKRQSVAFWCNPISGHATLYWYQQILGQGPKLLIQFQNNGVVDDSQLPKDRFSAERLKGVDSTLKIQPAKLEDSAVYLCASSGQGPNYGYTFGSGTRLTVV.

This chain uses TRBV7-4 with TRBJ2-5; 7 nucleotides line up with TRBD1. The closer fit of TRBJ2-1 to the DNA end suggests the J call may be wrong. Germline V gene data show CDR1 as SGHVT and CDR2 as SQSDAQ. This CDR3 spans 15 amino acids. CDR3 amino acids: CASSMGQSSYNEQFF. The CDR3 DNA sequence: TGTGCCAGCAGCATGGGACAGAGCTCCTACAATGAGCAGTTCTTC.

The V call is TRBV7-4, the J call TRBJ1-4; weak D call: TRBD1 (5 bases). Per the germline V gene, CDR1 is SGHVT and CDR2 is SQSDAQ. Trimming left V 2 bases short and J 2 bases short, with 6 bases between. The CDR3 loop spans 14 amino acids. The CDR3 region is CASSLRGTNEKLFF. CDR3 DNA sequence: TGTGCCAGCAGCTTACGGGGGACTAATGAAAAACTGTTTTTT.

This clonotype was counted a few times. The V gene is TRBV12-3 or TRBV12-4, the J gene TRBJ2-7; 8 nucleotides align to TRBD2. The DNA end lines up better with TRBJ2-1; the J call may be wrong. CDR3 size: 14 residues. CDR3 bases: TGTGCCAGCAGTCTCGGGGGGGCCAAGGCTGAGCAGTTCTTC. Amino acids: CASSLGGAKAEQFF.

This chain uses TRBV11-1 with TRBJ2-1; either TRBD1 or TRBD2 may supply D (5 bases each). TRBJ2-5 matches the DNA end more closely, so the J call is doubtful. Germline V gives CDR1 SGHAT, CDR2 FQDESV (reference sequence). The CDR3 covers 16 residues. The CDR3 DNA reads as TGTGCCAGCAGCACCCAAGACCCGGGACCACAAGAGACCCAGTACTTC. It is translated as CASSTQDPGPQETQYF.

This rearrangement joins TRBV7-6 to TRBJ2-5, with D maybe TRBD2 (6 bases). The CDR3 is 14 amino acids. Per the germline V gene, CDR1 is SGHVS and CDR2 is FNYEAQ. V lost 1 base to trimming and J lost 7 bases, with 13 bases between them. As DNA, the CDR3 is TGTGCCAGCAGCTTAGTCGGGCAGGGAGGGACCCAGTACTTC. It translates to CASSLVGQGGTQYF.

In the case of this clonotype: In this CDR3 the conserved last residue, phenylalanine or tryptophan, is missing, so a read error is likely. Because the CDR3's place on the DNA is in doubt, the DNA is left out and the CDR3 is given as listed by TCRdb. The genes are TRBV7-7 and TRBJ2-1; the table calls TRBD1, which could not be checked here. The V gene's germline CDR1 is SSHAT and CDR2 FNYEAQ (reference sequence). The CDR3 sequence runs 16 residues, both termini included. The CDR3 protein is CASSPMGGVHEQYFGS.

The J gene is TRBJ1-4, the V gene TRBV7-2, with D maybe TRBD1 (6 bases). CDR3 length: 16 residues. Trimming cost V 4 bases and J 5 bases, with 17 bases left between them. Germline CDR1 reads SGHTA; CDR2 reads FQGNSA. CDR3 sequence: CASSSRGRGWNEKLFF. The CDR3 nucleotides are TGTGCCAGCAGCTCCAGAGGCAGGGGCTGGAATGAAAAACTGTTTTTT. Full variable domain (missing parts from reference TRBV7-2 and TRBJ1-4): GAGVSQSPSNKVTEKGKDVELRCDPISGHTALYWYRQSLGQGLEFLIYFQGNSAPDKSGLPSDRFSAERTGGSVSTLTIQRTQQEDSAVYLCASSSRGRGWNEKLFFGSGTQLSVL.

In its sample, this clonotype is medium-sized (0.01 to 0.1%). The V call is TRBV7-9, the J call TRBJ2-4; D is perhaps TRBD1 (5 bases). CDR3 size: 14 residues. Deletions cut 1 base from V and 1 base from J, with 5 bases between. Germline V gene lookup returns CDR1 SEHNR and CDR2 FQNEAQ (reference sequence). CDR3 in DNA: TGTGCCAGCAGCTTAGAGGGGGCCAAAAACATTCAGTACTTC. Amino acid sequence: CASSLEGAKNIQYF.

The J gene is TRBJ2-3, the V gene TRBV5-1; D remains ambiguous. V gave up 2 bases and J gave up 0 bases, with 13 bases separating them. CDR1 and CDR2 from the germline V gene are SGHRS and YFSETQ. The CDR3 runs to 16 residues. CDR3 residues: CASSFSSFSSTDTQYF. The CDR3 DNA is TGCGCCAGCAGCTTTTCTAGTTTCTCTAGCACAGATACGCAGTATTTT.

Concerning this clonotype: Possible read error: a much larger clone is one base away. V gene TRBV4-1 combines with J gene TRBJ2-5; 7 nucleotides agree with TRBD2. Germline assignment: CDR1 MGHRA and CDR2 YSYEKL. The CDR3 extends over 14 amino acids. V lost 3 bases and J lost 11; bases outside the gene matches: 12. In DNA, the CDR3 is TGCGCCAGCAGCCATCAGCGGGGTTACAATGAGCAGTACTTC. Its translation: CASSHQRGYNEQYF.

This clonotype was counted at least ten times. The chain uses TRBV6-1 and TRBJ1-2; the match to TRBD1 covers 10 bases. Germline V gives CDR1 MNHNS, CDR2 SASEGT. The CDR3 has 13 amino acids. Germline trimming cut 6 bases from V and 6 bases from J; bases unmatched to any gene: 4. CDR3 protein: CASSPDRGHGYTF. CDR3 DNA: TGTGCCAGCAGCCCCGACAGGGGGCATGGCTACACCTTC.

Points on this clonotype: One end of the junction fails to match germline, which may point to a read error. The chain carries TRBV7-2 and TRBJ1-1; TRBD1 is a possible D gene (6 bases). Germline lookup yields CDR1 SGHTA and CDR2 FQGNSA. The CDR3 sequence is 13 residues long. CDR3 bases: TGTGCCAGCACCTTAATACAGGGAATGGAAGCTTTCTTT. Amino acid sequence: CASTLIQGMEAFF.

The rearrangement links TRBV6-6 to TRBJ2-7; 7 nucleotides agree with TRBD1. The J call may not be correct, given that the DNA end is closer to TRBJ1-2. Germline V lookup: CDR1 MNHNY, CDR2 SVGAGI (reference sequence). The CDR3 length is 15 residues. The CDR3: CASSRQGMGLDGYTF. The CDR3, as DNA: TGTGCCAGCAGTAGACAGGGTATGGGACTAGATGGCTACACCTTC.

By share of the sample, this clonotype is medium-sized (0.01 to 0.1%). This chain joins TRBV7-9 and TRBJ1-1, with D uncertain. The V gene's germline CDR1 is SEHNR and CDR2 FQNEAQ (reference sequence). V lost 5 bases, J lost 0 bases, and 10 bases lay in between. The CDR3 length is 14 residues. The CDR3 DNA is TGTGCCAGCAGCCCCGCCCGGATGAACACTGAAGCTTTCTTT. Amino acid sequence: CASSPARMNTEAFF.